The T cell receptor beta chain described here comes from a study of patients and donors after allogeneic stem cell transplantation (dated by TCRdb to about 2020). To note about this clonotype: Its recognized antigen is unknown. No much larger clone exists at a distance of one base, and base qualities are not known.

Receptors were amplified or captured by RT-PCR. The instrument was a NextSeq 550. The public reads were run again by TCRdb, first through fastp at Q25 and then through MiXCR, and only productive beta chains were kept. Each CDR3 protein gets just one entry, which takes the most common genes and DNA from the rows behind it. The sample table contains around 240,000 distinct CDR3 sequences; only one count was recorded for 14% of them. 11% of the sample rests with the top ten. Relative to germline, V is 0 bases shorter and J is 9 bases shorter, with 15 bases between their ends. From a lookup of the germline V gene (reference sequence), CDR1 and CDR2 are DFQATT and SNEGSKA. From the cysteine through the phenylalanine, the CDR3 covers 14 amino acids. Here the CDR3 DNA is all that survives: 42 bases in frame from base 1.

Material for sequencing was blood, either unsorted or a sorted T cell fraction (not recorded which). The receptor comes from a human donor who was either an allogeneic HSCT recipient or a stem cell or donor lymphocyte infusion donor (not recorded which). It is not recorded whose cells these are; they may come from a transplant donor. The chain is encoded by TRBV20-1 joined to TRBJ2-1, with no reliable assignment of the D segment. At the DNA level, the sequence is TGCAGTGCTAGAGACGCAATTGGGATCGCTGAGCAGTTCTTC. It is translated as CSARDAIGIAEQFF.